The present TCR beta chain was sequenced within a study of cytomegalovirus exposure and HLA in healthy donors. V lost 4 bases to trimming and J lost 5 bases, with 15 bases between them. CDR1 and CDR2 from the germline V gene are SGHRS and YFSETQ. This CDR3 spans 15 amino acids. PCR involved 60 Vbeta and 13 Jbeta primers. Some clones are missing from TCRdb's copy, which holds only in-frame ones; the method was immunoSEQ multiplex PCR. Of 90,000 to 120,000 clones in the sample, 70% to 80% were seen once. This chain uses TRBV5-1 with TRBJ1-4; D unclear. Sequencing was done on a sample of PBMCs. This TCR was recovered from a female donor in good health and CMV-seropositive. The CDR3 sequence: CASSGAEGLNEKLFF. CDR3 in DNA: TGCGCCAGCAGCGGTGCTGAGGGTTTGAATGAAAAACTGTTTTTT. The whole variable domain, filled in from reference TRBV5-1 and TRBJ1-4, reads KAGVTQTPRYLIKTRGQQVTLSCSPISGHRSVSWYQQTPGQGLQFLFEYFSETQRNKGNFPGRFSGRQFSNSRSEMNVSTLELGDSALYLCASSGAEGLNEKLFFGSGTQLSVL.